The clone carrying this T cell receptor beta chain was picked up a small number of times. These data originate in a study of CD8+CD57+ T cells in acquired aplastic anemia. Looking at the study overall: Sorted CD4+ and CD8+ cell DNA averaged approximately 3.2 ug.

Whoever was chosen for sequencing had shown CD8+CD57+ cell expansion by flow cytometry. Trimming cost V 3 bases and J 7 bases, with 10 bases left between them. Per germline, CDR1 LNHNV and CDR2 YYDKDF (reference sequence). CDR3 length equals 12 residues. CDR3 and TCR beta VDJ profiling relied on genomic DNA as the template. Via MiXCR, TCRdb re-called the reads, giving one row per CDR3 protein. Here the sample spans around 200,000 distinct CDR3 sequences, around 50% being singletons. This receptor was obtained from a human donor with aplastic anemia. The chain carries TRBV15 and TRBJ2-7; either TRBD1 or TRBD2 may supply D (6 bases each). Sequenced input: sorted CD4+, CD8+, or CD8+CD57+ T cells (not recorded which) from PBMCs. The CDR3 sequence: CATSRGGGEQYF. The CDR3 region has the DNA TGTGCCACCAGCAGGGGGGGCGGGGAGCAGTACTTC.